This T cell receptor (beta chain) was identified in a study of Ad26.COV2.S vaccination and SARS-CoV-2 variants. The CDR3 has 13 residues. Germline V gene data show CDR1 as MNHEY and CDR2 as SMNVEV (reference sequence). V shed 10 bases and J shed 6 bases, with 16 bases lying between them. Generated by immunoSEQ multiplex PCR, the TCRdb table keeps only in-frame clones and is missing some. The sample shows around 500,000 clones, 70% to 90% of them seen only once. The treatment was: roughly 18 received Ad26.COV2.S at low or high dose, single or two shots; 5 received placebo; per-sample allocation not given. Sampling occurred on day 63 after the first vaccine or placebo injection.

The receptor was derived from a person aged 18-65 years who received the Ad26.COV2.S COVID-19 vaccine or a placebo. The source material was peripheral blood, sampled in a trial of Ad26.COV2.S vaccine versus placebo. This chain links TRBV27 with TRBJ1-5; D might be TRBD1 (5 bases). The CDR3 spells CATRDSTSQPQHF. The CDR3 DNA is TGTGCCACCAGAGACAGTACAAGTCAGCCCCAGCATTTT.